Presented here are 10 T cell receptor beta chains from one specimen sequenced in a study of tumor-infiltrating lymphocytes in localized non-small cell lung cancer (TCRdb year 2021). Library preparation used the immunoSEQ multiplex PCR assay. The clones in this table, taken by TCRdb from immuneACCESS, are in-frame only. Not every clone is retained; where verified, under half of the shortfall comes from an unresolved V gene, and the cause of the rest is unknown. The sample table records over 15,000 clones; around 66% of these occur just once. In total, the top ten clones hold around 5.9% of the sample. The sequenced sample was lung tumor tissue. The receptors here all came from a human donor with non-small cell lung cancer.

This rearrangement joins TRBV29-1 to TRBJ2-2, with 11 bases fitting TRBD1. Trimming took 4 bases from V and 1 from J; bases not matched to a gene: 2. This CDR3 has 15 amino acids. Germline assignment: CDR1 SQVTM and CDR2 ANQGSEA. Written as DNA, the CDR3 is TGCAGCGTTGGGACAGGGGGCTTGAACACCGGGGAGCTGTTTTTT. Encoded protein: CSVGTGGLNTGELFF.

This clone has just a few counts. The chain is built from TRBV7-9 and TRBJ2-2, with D unresolved. V was shortened by 5 bases and J by 0 bases, with 13 bases between the two germline ends. The CDR3 sequence is 16 residues long. Germline V gene sequence: CDR1 SEHNR, CDR2 FQNEAQ (reference sequence). This CDR3 reads CASSPQARTNTGELFF. CDR3 DNA sequence: TGTGCCAGCAGCCCACAAGCGCGGACGAACACCGGGGAGCTGTTTTTT.

The gene calls are TRBV5-1 and TRBJ1-4; D call uncertain. Germline CDR1 is SGHRS and CDR2 is YFSETQ. This CDR3 spans 14 amino acids. V shed 0 bases and J shed 5 bases, with 8 bases lying between them. The CDR3 DNA sequence: TGCGCCAGCAGCTTGGACCAACTAAATGAAAAACTGTTTTTT. Amino acids: CASSLDQLNEKLFF.

The chain recombines TRBV15 with TRBJ2-3; 9 bases agree with TRBD1. Germline trimming cut 6 bases from V and 6 bases from J; bases unmatched to any gene: 7. CDR1 is LNHNV, CDR2 YYDKDF, per germline (reference sequence). CDR3 size: 14 residues. CDR3 residues: CATRGGQGWDTQYF. CDR3 bases: TGTGCCACCAGGGGGGGACAGGGTTGGGATACGCAGTATTTT.

This rearrangement joins TRBV19 to TRBJ2-2, with a tentative D call TRBD2 (6 bases). The length of the CDR3 is 15 residues. Germline V CDR1 and CDR2: LNHDA, SQIVND (reference sequence). Trimming cost V 1 base and J 6 bases, with 12 bases left between them. The CDR3 here is CASSIGREGAGELFF. The DNA for the CDR3 is TGTGCCAGTAGTATAGGGCGGGAAGGCGCCGGGGAGCTGTTTTTT.

V gene TRBV30 combines with J gene TRBJ2-7; 10 nucleotides line up with TRBD1. Unmatched junction bases numbered 8, after V lost 3 bases and J lost 9 bases. The CDR3 is 13 residues long. Germline CDR1 reads GTSNPN; CDR2 reads SVGIG (reference sequence). CDR3 in amino acids: CAWSAGQGSVQYF. The CDR3 DNA sequence: TGTGCCTGGAGCGCGGGACAGGGGAGCGTGCAGTACTTC.

This clone has a handful of counts. This rearrangement joins TRBV5-1 to TRBJ2-3; D unclear. Germline CDR1 and CDR2: SGHRS and YFSETQ. CDR3 length: 13 amino acids. Trimming took 5 bases from V and 1 from J, leaving 8 bases between them. CDR3 sequence: CASRSTGTDTQYF. CDR3 bases: TGCGCCAGCAGGTCGACGGGCACAGATACGCAGTATTTT.

V and J are TRBV7-8 and TRBJ1-2; 9 positions agree with TRBD1. CDR3 length: 14 amino acids. V dropped 4 bases and J dropped 8; count of bases not matched to a gene: 8. Germline-derived CDR1 and CDR2 are SGHVS and FQNEAQ. DNA of the CDR3: TGTGCCAGCAGCTCCGGGACAGGGTATGGAGGCTACACCTTC. It yields the protein CASSSGTGYGGYTF.

The rearrangement links TRBV5-6 to TRBJ1-2, with 11 bases matching TRBD1. This CDR3 is built from 15 residues. CDR1 is SGHDT, CDR2 YYEEEE, per germline. The V and J ends lost 3 bases and 3 bases, in that order; junction bases with no gene match: 4. The CDR3 DNA reads TGTGCCAGCAGCTACGGGGACAGGGGGGACTATGGCTACACCTTC. The encoded protein is CASSYGDRGDYGYTF. The variable domain in full, completed from reference TRBV5-6 and TRBJ1-2, reads DAGVTQSPTHLIKTRGQQVTLRCSPKSGHDTVSWYQQALGQGPQFIFQYYEEEERQRGNFPDRFSGHQFPNYSSELNVNALLLGDSALYLCASSYGDRGDYGYTFGSGTRLTVV.

This rearrangement joins TRBV19 to TRBJ2-1; TRBD2 agrees at 10 bases. The V gene end was trimmed by 2 bases and the J gene end by 5 bases; junction bases not matched to a gene: 9. CDR1 is LNHDA, CDR2 SQIVND, per germline (reference sequence). The CDR3 has 17 amino acids. CDR3 nucleotide sequence: TGTGCCAGTAGTATAAGGACTAGCGGTTTTGCTGACAATGAGCAGTTCTTC. It is translated as CASSIRTSGFADNEQFF.